The clone carrying this T cell receptor beta chain was seen ten or more times. The antigen is unknown. MiXCR, run by TCRdb on the 5' RACE reads, gives a single entry per CDR3 protein. The sample contains around 7,900 distinct CDR3 sequences, roughly 7% of which appear only once. Time point noted: sample taken at primary tumor resection. This specimen belongs to a study of spatial heterogeneity in lung cancer. Findings and caveats of the study: The number of expanded tumor alpha and beta chains correlated with mutation number.

This clonotype was sampled from a male donor with early-stage non-small cell lung cancer. This material consisted of lung tumor tissue, taken at surgery.

The CDR3 coding sequence is TGTGCCAGCAGTTTCCCCGAGCGGACCTCCGGCGAGCAGTACTTC. Translated: CASSFPERTSGEQYF. The V and J genes are TRBV28 and TRBJ2-7; D is possibly TRBD2 (5 bases). CDR3 length: 15 residues. The V end lost 3 bases, the J end lost 6 bases, and 18 bases lay between the germline ends. The germline CDR1 and CDR2 sequences are MDHEN and SYDVKM.